This is a list of T cell receptor beta chains from one sample in a study of Ad26.COV2.S vaccination and SARS-CoV-2 variants. Data came from immunoSEQ multiplex PCR; TCRdb stores just in-frame clones and leaves some out. The profile shows 400,000 to 450,000 clones, less than 95% of them singletons. The sample consisted of peripheral blood, taken in a trial of Ad26.COV2.S vaccine versus placebo. The receptors come from a person between 18 and 59 years old who received the Ad26.COV2.S COVID-19 vaccine or a placebo. The CDR3 runs from the conserved cysteine through the conserved F or W. The order of the fields is V gene, J gene, CDR3 protein.

TRBV6-5	TRBJ1-4	CASRTRSGELFF
TRBV6-5	TRBJ1-5	CASSTAENQPQHF
TRBV5-1	TRBJ2-2	CASSRTGTSGRANTGELFF
TRBV12-3/TRBV12-4	TRBJ2-7	CASSISAYEQYF
TRBV4-1	TRBJ2-4	CASSQVTGLNIQYF
TRBV9	TRBJ2-1	CASSVGIGGGEQFF
TRBV5-1	TRBJ2-1	CASSLGGRGEQFF
TRBV20-1	TRBJ1-1	CSASPNDRGWTEAFF
TRBV5-5	TRBJ2-1	CASSFRTAYNEQFF
TRBV28	TRBJ2-2	CASSEGLGKKPGELFF
TRBV9	TRBJ1-6	CASSVGPSGTNSPLHF
TRBV5-1	TRBJ2-5	CASSLAGLAGIDETQYF
TRBV5-1	TRBJ2-1	CASSYSGRTYNEQFF
TRBV6-5	TRBJ1-6	CASSPGVSGNSPLHF
TRBV6-2/TRBV6-3	TRBJ2-6	CASSFHAGQNSGANVLTF
TRBV5-1	TRBJ2-2	CASSLARQRTRTGELFF
TRBV9	TRBJ1-1	CASSISGTTNTEAFF
TRBV4-3	TRBJ2-3	CASSQDMAGEGTDTQYF
TRBV28	TRBJ1-5	CASSLRTSVRPQHF
TRBV7-2	TRBJ2-2	CASSLTGGGSGELFF
TRBV9	TRBJ2-3	CASSRGPRDTDTQYF
TRBV4-2	TRBJ2-5	CASSQLAGVGETQYF
TRBV12-3/TRBV12-4	TRBJ2-2	CASSSTVTGELFF
TRBV27	TRBJ2-1	CASSLKRGAHNEQFF
TRBV7-9	TRBJ1-4	CASSLRQGDYEKLFF
TRBV6-6	TRBJ2-7	CASSPSGLPYEQYF
TRBV5-1	TRBJ2-7	CASSVTSGSIYEQYF
TRBV4-2	TRBJ2-1	CASSQGDRAGYNEQFF
TRBV5-1	TRBJ2-1	CASSLSGSRSYNEQFF
TRBV29-1	TRBJ2-1	CSVEDGTAGEYNEQFF
TRBV4-1	TRBJ2-7	CASSQVITGTYEQYF
TRBV28	TRBJ1-4	CATEVRGSNEKLFF
TRBV5-6	TRBJ1-1	CASSLARNTEAFF
TRBV14	TRBJ2-1	CASSPIRGQGWEEQFF
TRBV6-5	TRBJ2-3	CASSRTYTDTQYF
TRBV5-6	TRBJ1-3	CASALGDRAFVNTIYF
TRBV28	TRBJ2-7	CASSSLTSGRQSYEQYF
TRBV4-3	TRBJ2-1	CASSQDYGDEQFF
TRBV19	TRBJ2-3	CASSLGTSADTQYF
TRBV7-9	TRBJ1-1	CASSFRSGTEAFF
TRBV11-2	TRBJ2-3	CASSLGGFLADTQYF
TRBV6-2/TRBV6-3	TRBJ1-6	CASSSPAGVRTADNSPLHF
TRBV5-5	TRBJ1-5	CASSLGQGSNQPQHF
TRBV6-5	TRBJ2-7	CASRFLDYEQYF
TRBV28	TRBJ1-5	CASSFDRPNQPQHF